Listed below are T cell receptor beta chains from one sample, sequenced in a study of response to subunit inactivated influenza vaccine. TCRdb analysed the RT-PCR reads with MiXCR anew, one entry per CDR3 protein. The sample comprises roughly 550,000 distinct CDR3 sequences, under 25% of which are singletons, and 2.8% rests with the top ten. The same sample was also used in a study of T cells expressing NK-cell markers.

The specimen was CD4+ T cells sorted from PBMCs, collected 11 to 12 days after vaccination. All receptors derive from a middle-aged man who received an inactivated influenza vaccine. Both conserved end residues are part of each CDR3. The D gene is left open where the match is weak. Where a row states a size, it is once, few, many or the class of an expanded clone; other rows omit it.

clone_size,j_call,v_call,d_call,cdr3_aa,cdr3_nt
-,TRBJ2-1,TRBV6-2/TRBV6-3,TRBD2,CASSPGLATAEQFF,TGTGCCAGCAGCCCGGGACTAGCCACCGCTGAGCAGTTCTTC
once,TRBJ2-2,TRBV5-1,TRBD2,CASSLTSGGAGTGELFF,TGCGCCAGCAGCCTAACTAGCGGGGGGGCCGGCACCGGGGAGCTGTTTTTT
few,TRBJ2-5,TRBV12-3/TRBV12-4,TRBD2,CASRRTSRETQYF,TGTGCCAGCAGGAGGACTAGCCGGGAGACCCAGTACTTC
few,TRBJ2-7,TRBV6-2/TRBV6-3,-,CASSLSRGGEQYF,TGTGCCAGCAGTTTGTCCAGGGGAGGCGAGCAGTACTTC
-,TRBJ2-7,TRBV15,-,CATSRDQGYYEQYF,TGTGCCACCAGCAGAGATCAAGGGTACTACGAGCAGTACTTC
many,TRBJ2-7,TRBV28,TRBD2,CASRGTSGRSEQYF,TGTGCCAGCAGAGGGACTAGCGGGAGATCCGAGCAGTACTTC
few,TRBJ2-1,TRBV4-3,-,CASSQEWQVSYNEQFF,TGCGCCAGCAGCCAAGAATGGCAGGTCTCCTACAATGAGCAGTTCTTC
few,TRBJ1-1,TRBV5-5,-,CASTWEQGLNTEAFF,TGTGCCAGCACCTGGGAGCAGGGTTTGAACACTGAAGCTTTCTTT
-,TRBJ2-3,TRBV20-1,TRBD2,CSARVSGRALGTQYF,TGCAGTGCTAGAGTCAGCGGGAGGGCTTTGGGGACGCAGTATTTT
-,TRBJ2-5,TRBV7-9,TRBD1,CASSITGVGATQYF,TGTGCCAGCAGTATAACAGGGGTAGGGGCTACCCAGTACTTC
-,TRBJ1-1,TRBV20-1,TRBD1,CSASELPGQGAEAFF,TGCAGTGCTAGCGAACTCCCGGGACAGGGGGCTGAGGCTTTCTTT
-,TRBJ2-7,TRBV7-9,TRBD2,CASSLAGTSGHEQYF,TGTGCCAGCAGCTTGGCCGGGACTAGCGGGCACGAGCAGTACTTC
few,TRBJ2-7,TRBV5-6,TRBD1,CASSYWDRGYEQYF,TGTGCCAGCAGCTACTGGGACAGGGGCTACGAGCAGTACTTC